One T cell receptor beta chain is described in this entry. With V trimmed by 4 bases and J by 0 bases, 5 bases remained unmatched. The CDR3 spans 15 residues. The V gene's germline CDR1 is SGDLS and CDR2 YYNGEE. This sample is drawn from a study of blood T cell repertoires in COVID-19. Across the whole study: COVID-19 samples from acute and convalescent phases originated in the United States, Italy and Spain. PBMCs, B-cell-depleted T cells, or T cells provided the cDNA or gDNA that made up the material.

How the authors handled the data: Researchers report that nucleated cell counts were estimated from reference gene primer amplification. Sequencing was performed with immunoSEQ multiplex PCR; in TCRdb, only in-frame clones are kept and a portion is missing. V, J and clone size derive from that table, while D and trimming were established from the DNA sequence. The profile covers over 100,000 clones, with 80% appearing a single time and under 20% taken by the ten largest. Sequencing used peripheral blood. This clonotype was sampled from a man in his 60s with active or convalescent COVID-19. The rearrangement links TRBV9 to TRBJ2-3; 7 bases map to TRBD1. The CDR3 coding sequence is TGTGCCAGCAGCCCCCGGGACAGAAGCACAGATACGCAGTATTTT. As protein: CASSPRDRSTDTQYF.